This entry lists 30 T cell receptor beta chains sequenced from one sample in a study of T cell repertoires in aging, cancer and after chemotherapy. TCR beta rearrangements were amplified from peripheral blood genomic DNA. A mixed TRB-A/B primer pool amplified rearranged TRB by multiplex touch-down PCR. TCRdb re-analysed the multiplex PCR reads in MiXCR, keeping a single row per CDR3 protein. The repertoire holds over a thousand distinct CDR3 sequences, with approximately 67% as singletons. The source material was blood. The receptors stem from a human donor with a blood cancer.

The rearrangement uses TRBV7-6 and TRBJ2-1; TRBD2 aligns across 10 bases. Trimming took 1 base from V and 4 from J; bases not matched to a gene: 4. CDR1 is SGHVS and CDR2 is FNYEAQ in the germline V gene. The CDR3 covers 16 residues. The CDR3 spells CASSLDERGGYNEQFF. In DNA, the CDR3 is TGTGCCAGCAGCTTAGATGAGCGGGGGGGATACAATGAGCAGTTCTTC.

This clonotype was seen more than once but under ten times. The chain combines TRBV29-1 with TRBJ1-1; 8 positions match TRBD1. With 6 bases clipped from V and 4 bases from J, the junction kept 10 bases outside the gene matches. Germline V CDR1 and CDR2: SQVTM, ANQGSEA. This CDR3 is built from 14 residues. In nucleotides, the CDR3 is TGCAGCGTAACCGGACAGGGTTTAGGCACTGAAGCTTTCTTT. Encoded protein: CSVTGQGLGTEAFF.

This sequence joins TRBV6-5 and TRBJ1-1, with a possible D match to TRBD1 (5 bases). This CDR3 spans 15 amino acids. The germline V gene encodes CDR1 MNHEY and CDR2 SVGAGI. The ends were cut back, 6 bases at V and 4 bases at J, with 18 bases in the middle. CDR3 protein: CASRPRGALTTEAFF. The CDR3 nucleotides read TGTGCCAGCAGACCTAGGGGAGCCTTAACCACTGAAGCTTTCTTT.

The chain employs TRBV6-1 and TRBJ1-5, with D maybe TRBD1 (5 bases). The CDR3 spans 15 residues. In germline, CDR1 is MNHNS, CDR2 SASEGT. V dropped 6 bases and J dropped 5 bases, with 17 bases sitting between them. CDR3 coding DNA: TGTGCCAGCAGAACACATACCGCGGGGGATCAGCCCCAGCATTTT. Translated, it gives CASRTHTAGDQPQHF.

The chain combines TRBV5-1 with TRBJ2-3, with 11 bases that match TRBD1. In germline, CDR1 is SGHRS, CDR2 YFSETQ. The CDR3 loop spans 14 amino acids. Trimming removed 3 bases from V and 4 bases from J; junction bases left unmatched: 1. For the CDR3, the DNA is TGCGCCAGCAGCTCGGGACAGGGGGCAGATACGCAGTATTTT. The encoded protein is CASSSGQGADTQYF.

V usage is TRBV12-3 or TRBV12-4 and J usage is TRBJ2-3, with D maybe TRBD2 (6 bases). This CDR3 contains 14 residues. V shed 2 bases and J shed 0 bases, with 6 bases lying between them. CDR3 loop: CASSLLASTDTQYF. The CDR3 DNA follows: TGTGCCAGCAGTTTACTAGCGAGCACAGATACGCAGTATTTT.

The chain combines TRBV11-1 with TRBJ2-2; D is unclear. The CDR3 has 13 amino acids. Germline V gene lookup returns CDR1 SGHAT and CDR2 FQDESV (reference sequence). Trimming stripped 11 bases from V and 5 bases from J, with 15 bases between. Written as DNA, the CDR3 is TGTGCCTGGAGTTACTATGCGACCGGGGAGCTGTTTTTT. As protein: CAWSYYATGELFF.

This chain's CDR3 is CASNPDSTDTQYF. The CDR3 DNA follows: TGTGCCAGTAATCCGGACAGCACAGATACGCAGTATTTT. V and J are TRBV19 and TRBJ2-3; D uncertain. The V gene's germline CDR1 is LNHDA and CDR2 SQIVND (reference sequence). This CDR3 has 13 residues. V lost 7 bases and J lost 0, with 8 bases in between.

This chain links TRBV29-1 with TRBJ1-3; D is undetermined. V shed 7 bases and J shed 13 bases, with 26 bases lying between them. Germline CDR1 reads SQVTM; CDR2 reads ANQGSEA. This CDR3 is built from 14 residues. The CDR3 coding sequence is TGCAGCGCCCGGACTGGAAGCTCTGGAAACATTATATATTTT. Translating it yields CSARTGSSGNIIYF.

V usage is TRBV6-6 and J usage is TRBJ2-5, with 12 nucleotides matching TRBD1. Germline V gene lookup returns CDR1 MNHNY and CDR2 SVGAGI (reference sequence). The CDR3 loop spans 15 amino acids. V lost 5 bases and J lost 3; bases outside the gene matches: 4. Here the CDR3 DNA reads TGTGCCAGCAGTCCCGGGACAGGGGGCAAAGAGACCCAGTACTTC. This gives the protein CASSPGTGGKETQYF.

The CDR3 DNA follows: TGTGCCAGCAGTTTAAGGGACAGGGAGTTGTATGGCTACACCTTC. It specifies CASSLRDRELYGYTF. The chain carries TRBV12-3 or TRBV12-4 and TRBJ1-2, with TRBD1 matching 9 bases. The V and J ends lost 2 bases and 5 bases, in that order; junction bases with no gene match: 6. The CDR3 runs to 15 residues.

The chain uses TRBV5-5 and TRBJ2-7; a possible D gene is TRBD2 (5 bases). CDR1 SGHKS and CDR2 YYEKEE come from the germline V gene (reference sequence). CDR3 length: 15 residues. V lost 0 bases to trimming and J lost 7 bases, with 17 bases between them. This chain's CDR3 is CASSLDPGFFYEQYF. In DNA, the CDR3 is TGTGCCAGCAGCTTGGATCCGGGGTTTTTTTATGAGCAGTACTTC. Variable domain in full (rest from reference TRBV5-5 and TRBJ2-7): DAGVTQSPTHLIKTRGQQVTLRCSPISGHKSVSWYQQVLGQGPQFIFQYYEKEERGRGNFPDRFSARQFPNYSSELNVNALLLGDSALYLCASSLDPGFFYEQYFGPGTRLTVT.

This chain joins TRBV11-1 and TRBJ2-1; D tentatively fits TRBD1 or TRBD2 (5 bases each). The ends were cut back, 1 base at V and 0 bases at J, with 13 bases in the middle. This CDR3 spans 17 amino acids. Germline CDR1 SGHAT, CDR2 FQDESV (reference sequence). CDR3: CASSLGWAGSSYNEQFF. Here the CDR3 DNA reads TGTGCCAGCAGCTTAGGTTGGGCAGGGAGCTCCTACAATGAGCAGTTCTTC.

V gene TRBV19 combines with J gene TRBJ2-1; 9 bases align to TRBD2. CDR1 and CDR2 from the germline V gene are LNHDA and SQIVND (reference sequence). The CDR3 covers 15 residues. After removal of 7 bases from V and 8 bases from J, the junction contained 12 bases not matched to a gene. CDR3 DNA sequence: TGTGCCAGTACCCCGGCGGGGGGGCCAATAGATGAGCAGTTCTTC. It translates to CASTPAGGPIDEQFF.

This clonotype is a singleton in its sample. The rearrangement joins TRBV15 to TRBJ2-1; TRBD2 agrees at 13 bases. Germline CDR1 is LNHNV and CDR2 is YYDKDF (reference sequence). V gave up 9 bases and J gave up 9 bases; unmatched junction bases: 8. The CDR3 contains 14 residues. The DNA of the CDR3 is TGTGCCACTTTAGGGGGGACTAGCGGGGTTGAGCAGTTCTTC. It is translated as CATLGGTSGVEQFF.

V and J are TRBV7-2 and TRBJ1-5, with D hard to call. V lost 0 bases and J lost 4, with 7 bases in between. Germline V gene lookup returns CDR1 SGHTA and CDR2 FQGNSA. The CDR3 is made up of 14 amino acids. The CDR3 DNA follows: TGTGCCAGCAGCTTAGCGGGTCCGAATCAGCCCCAGCATTTT. Its protein product is CASSLAGPNQPQHF.

The genes are TRBV6-1 and TRBJ1-3; D may be TRBD1 (5 bases). V was clipped by 5 bases and J by 1 base, with 12 bases between them. This CDR3 has 15 amino acids. Germline V gene sequence: CDR1 MNHNS, CDR2 SASEGT. The CDR3 DNA is TGTGCCAGCAGTTACTCTGGGGGATCTGGAAACACCATATATTTT. It is translated as CASSYSGGSGNTIYF.

The chain recombines TRBV30 with TRBJ2-6; either TRBD1 or TRBD2 may supply D (7 bases each). The CDR3 contains 20 residues. The germline V and J ends were trimmed by 3 bases and 0 bases, with 24 bases remaining between them. The germline CDR1 and CDR2 sequences are GTSNPN and SVGIG (reference sequence). CDR3 amino acids: CAWRIRVGQGGASGANVLTF. The CDR3 DNA follows: TGTGCCTGGAGGATACGTGTAGGTCAGGGGGGGGCCTCTGGGGCCAACGTCCTGACTTTC. Full variable domain (remainder filled in from reference TRBV30 and TRBJ2-6): SQTIHQWPATLVQPVGSPLSLECTVEGTSNPNLYWYRQAAGRGLQLLFYSVGIGQISSEVPQNLSASRPQDRQFILSSKKLLLSDSGFYLCAWRIRVGQGGASGANVLTFGAGSRLTVL.

The CDR3, as DNA: TGTGCCAGCAGCAAAGATAACGGCAGGGACTACGAGCAGTACTTC. Amino acids: CASSKDNGRDYEQYF. The rearrangement uses TRBV6-5 and TRBJ2-7, with TRBD1 as a possible D gene (5 bases). The ends were cut back, 6 bases at V and 3 bases at J, with 18 bases in the middle. This CDR3 has 15 amino acids. Germline V gene sequence: CDR1 MNHEY, CDR2 SVGAGI.

The rearrangement links TRBV5-5 to TRBJ2-3; 7 bases are a match to TRBD1. With V trimmed by 0 bases and J by 6 bases, 7 bases remained unmatched. This CDR3 has 15 amino acids. From germline, CDR1 is SGHKS and CDR2 YYEKEE (reference sequence). Written as DNA, the CDR3 is TGTGCCAGCAGCTTGGGATGGCAGGGGGAGGATACGCAGTATTTT. It yields the protein CASSLGWQGEDTQYF.

The CDR3 DNA is TGTGCCAGCAGCTTAGGAGCGGGGGGTACCAATGAGCAGTTCTTC. Residues: CASSLGAGGTNEQFF. V usage is TRBV7-4 and J usage is TRBJ2-1, with 9 bases fitting TRBD2. V trimming: 1 base; J trimming: 6 bases; junction bases outside the gene matches: 4. CDR1 and CDR2 from the germline V gene are SGHVT and SQSDAQ. This CDR3 spans 15 amino acids.

The gene calls are TRBV20-1 and TRBJ2-3; possible D gene TRBD1, 6 bases. CDR3 length: 14 residues. The V and J ends lost 5 bases and 2 bases respectively, with 14 bases between them. Per the germline V gene, CDR1 is DFQATT and CDR2 is SNEGSKA (reference sequence). The CDR3 DNA reads TGCAGTGCTCACGGACAGCGATACACAGATACGCAGTATTTT. Its translation is CSAHGQRYTDTQYF.

This clonotype has just a few counts. This sequence joins TRBV11-1 and TRBJ2-2; TRBD2 might be the D (5 bases). The germline CDR1 and CDR2 sequences are SGHAT and FQDESV (reference sequence). The CDR3 sequence is 16 residues long. The V and J ends lost 6 bases and 7 bases respectively, with 21 bases between them. As DNA, the CDR3 is TGTGCCAGCAGTTCACGGGGTCCCGGCCCTGGCGGGGAGCTGTTTTTT. Protein sequence: CASSSRGPGPGGELFF.

The chain recombines TRBV19 with TRBJ1-1; 7 nucleotides align to TRBD1. CDR1 and CDR2 (germline): LNHDA, SQIVND (reference sequence). The trim removed 6 bases at V and 0 bases at J, leaving 4 bases unmatched. This CDR3 is built from 14 residues. CDR3: CASRMGQLNTEAFF. The CDR3 nucleotides read TGTGCCAGTAGAATGGGACAGCTGAACACTGAAGCTTTCTTT. Looking up the rest from reference TRBV19 and TRBJ1-1 gives the full variable domain: DGGITQSPKYLFRKEGQNVTLSCEQNLNHDAMYWYRQDPGQGLRLIYYSQIVNDFQKGDIAEGYSVSREKKESFPLTVTSAQKNPTAFYLCASRMGQLNTEAFFGQGTRLTVV.

Only a few counts were recorded for this clonotype. The chain has TRBV19 and TRBJ1-6; 7 positions match TRBD1. CDR1 is LNHDA, CDR2 SQIVND, per germline (reference sequence). The ends lost 6 bases at V and 7 bases at J; junction bases unmatched: 9. This CDR3 has 15 amino acids. The CDR3 region has the DNA TGTGCCAGTAGCTCAAGACAGGGCGTGAATTCACCCCTCCACTTT. It yields the protein CASSSRQGVNSPLHF.

The chain has TRBV6-5 and TRBJ1-1, with D perhaps TRBD1 (6 bases). Trimming left V 0 bases short and J 5 bases short, with 10 bases between. The germline V gene encodes CDR1 MNHEY and CDR2 SVGAGI. The CDR3 runs to 14 residues. This CDR3 is CASSYSVGGTEAFF. In nucleotides, the CDR3 is TGTGCCAGCAGTTACTCGGTAGGGGGGACTGAAGCTTTCTTT.

This clonotype has a single count. J is TRBJ1-2 and V is TRBV6-6, with 8 nucleotides matching TRBD1. Germline loops: CDR1 MNHNY, CDR2 SVGAGI (reference sequence). Trimming cost V 6 bases and J 6 bases; bases outside gene matches: 6. The CDR3 has 13 residues. CDR3 DNA sequence: TGTGCCAGCAGCCGAGACAGGGGTAATGGCTACACCTTC. Amino acids: CASSRDRGNGYTF.

This clonotype was picked up one time. CDR3 residues: CASRKLAGAYEQYF. The DNA for the CDR3 is TGTGCCAGCAGGAAACTAGCGGGGGCCTACGAGCAGTACTTC. The rearrangement links TRBV6-2 or TRBV6-3 to TRBJ2-7, with TRBD2 matching 11 bases. CDR1 MNHEY and CDR2 SVGEGT come from the germline V gene. This CDR3 contains 14 residues. V was pared by 6 bases and J by 2 bases, with 3 bases of the junction left unmatched.

This sequence joins TRBV7-2 and TRBJ2-3; tentatively, D is TRBD2 (6 bases). The V and J ends lost 6 bases and 2 bases respectively, with 15 bases between them. The CDR3 has 15 amino acids. Germline-derived CDR1 and CDR2 are SGHTA and FQGNSA. CDR3 sequence (DNA): TGTGCCAGCAGACTACCGGGACTCAACACAGATACGCAGTATTTT. Translation: CASRLPGLNTDTQYF.

This clonotype was seen only once. The chain couples TRBV20-1 to TRBJ1-1; D remains ambiguous. The length of the CDR3 is 12 residues. The V and J ends lost 2 bases and 0 bases respectively, with 4 bases between them. Germline values: CDR1 DFQATT, CDR2 SNEGSKA (reference sequence). CDR3 protein: CSARTVNTEAFF. DNA for the CDR3: TGCAGTGCTAGAACAGTGAACACTGAAGCTTTCTTT.